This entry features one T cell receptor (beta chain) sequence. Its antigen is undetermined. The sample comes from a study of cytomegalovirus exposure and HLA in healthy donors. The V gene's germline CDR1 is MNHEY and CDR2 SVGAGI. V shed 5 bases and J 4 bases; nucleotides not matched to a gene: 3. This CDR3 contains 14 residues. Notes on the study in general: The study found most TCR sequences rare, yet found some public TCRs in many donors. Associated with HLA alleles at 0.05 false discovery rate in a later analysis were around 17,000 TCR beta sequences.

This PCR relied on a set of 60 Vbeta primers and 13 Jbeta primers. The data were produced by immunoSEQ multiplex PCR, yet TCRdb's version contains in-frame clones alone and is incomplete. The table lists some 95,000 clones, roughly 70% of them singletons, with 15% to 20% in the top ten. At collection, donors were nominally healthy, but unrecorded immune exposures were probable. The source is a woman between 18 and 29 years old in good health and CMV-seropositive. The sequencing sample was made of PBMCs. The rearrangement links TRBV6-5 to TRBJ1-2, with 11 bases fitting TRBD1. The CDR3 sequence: CASSAGTGGYGYTF. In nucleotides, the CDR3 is TGTGCCAGCAGTGCCGGGACAGGGGGCTATGGCTACACCTTC.